The 22 T cell receptor beta chains presented below share a single source sample, sequenced in a study of T cell repertoires in cytomegalovirus infection. No cognate antigen is known for these TCRs. TCRdb used MiXCR to reprocess the reads, holding one entry per CDR3 protein. The sample includes tens of thousands of distinct CDR3 sequences, around 18% of them seen just once. Sequencing used CD8+ T cells from cultured PBMCs, obtained from culture after CMV antigen stimulation. The source is a human donor in good health (CMV status not recorded). Some clones in this sample may be carry-over from other donors' samples.

The chain uses TRBV7-2 and TRBJ2-5, with D uncertain. Germline CDR1 and CDR2: SGHTA and FQGNSA. CDR3 length: 14 amino acids. Trimming took off 7 bases at V and 4 bases at J, with 16 bases between the two ends. This CDR3 reads CASTDPGQLETQYF. CDR3 DNA: TGTGCCAGCACCGACCCGGGTCAACTAGAGACCCAGTACTTC.

The genes are TRBV7-2 and TRBJ1-1; D is ambiguous. CDR3 length: 15 residues. V dropped 4 bases and J dropped 6 bases, with 18 bases sitting between them. The germline V gene has CDR1 SGHTA and CDR2 FQGNSA. The CDR3 DNA reads TGTGCCAGCAGCTCGGTCCCCCCTCTTGGGGCTGAAGCTTTCTTT. It yields the protein CASSSVPPLGAEAFF. The full variable domain, in which reference TRBV7-2 and TRBJ1-1 provide the parts outside the CDR3, is GAGVSQSPSNKVTEKGKDVELRCDPISGHTALYWYRQSLGQGLEFLIYFQGNSAPDKSGLPSDRFSAERTGGSVSTLTIQRTQQEDSAVYLCASSSVPPLGAEAFFGQGTRLTVV.

This clonotype was seen only a few times. The chain uses TRBV5-4 and TRBJ1-2; no reliable D call. V was shortened by 3 bases and J by 0 bases, with 9 bases between the two germline ends. The CDR3 consists of 14 residues. CDR1 SGHNT and CDR2 YYREEE come from the germline V gene (reference sequence). DNA for the CDR3: TGTGCCAGCAGCTCCAATCCTGCTAACTATGGCTACACCTTC. This gives the protein CASSSNPANYGYTF.

This clonotype turned up a few times. The chain recombines TRBV19 with TRBJ1-1; D not resolved. V dropped 3 bases and J dropped 3 bases, with 14 bases sitting between them. Germline assignment: CDR1 LNHDA and CDR2 SQIVND (reference sequence). CDR3 size: 15 residues. The DNA of the CDR3 is TGTGCCAGTAGTATTTTCTCGGGCGGGTACACTGAAGCTTTCTTT. Protein sequence: CASSIFSGGYTEAFF.

The J gene is TRBJ2-7, the V gene TRBV2; maybe TRBD2 (5 bases). Germline V lookup: CDR1 SNHLY, CDR2 FYNNEI. V lost 8 bases and J 2 bases, leaving 13 bases between the germline ends. This CDR3 has 13 residues. The chain's CDR3 is CASLSAGPYEQYF. The CDR3 bases are TGTGCCAGCCTATCGGCGGGCCCCTACGAGCAGTACTTC.

This clonotype was counted only a few times. This chain uses TRBV7-2 with TRBJ1-4, with D maybe TRBD1 (6 bases). Germline CDR1 is SGHTA and CDR2 is FQGNSA. This CDR3 has 14 amino acids. The V end lost 5 bases, the J end lost 5 bases, and 12 bases lay between the germline ends. CDR3 sequence reads: CASSRGTPNEKLFF. In DNA, the CDR3 is TGTGCCAGCAGCCGCGGGACACCAAATGAAAAACTGTTTTTT.

This clonotype was recorded a few times. The rearrangement uses TRBV11-2 and TRBJ2-1; D gene ambiguous. In germline, CDR1 is SGHAT, CDR2 FQNNGV. The CDR3 is made up of 13 amino acids. Trimming took 2 bases from V and 4 from J, leaving 6 bases between them. The CDR3 DNA follows: TGTGCCAGCAGCTTAACGAATTACAATGAGCAGTTCTTC. Its protein product is CASSLTNYNEQFF.

The chain recombines TRBV12-3 or TRBV12-4 with TRBJ1-1; no reliable D call. The CDR3 is 15 amino acids. Trimming shortened V by 8 bases and J by 0 bases, and 16 bases separated the two germline ends. CDR3 DNA: TGTGCCAGCGCCTTAAATGAGAAAATGAACACTGAAGCTTTCTTT. This encodes CASALNEKMNTEAFF.

The chain recombines TRBV7-8 with TRBJ2-7; 8 positions match TRBD2. V was clipped by 4 bases and J by 2 bases; unmatched bases: 16. Germline V lookup: CDR1 SGHVS, CDR2 FQNEAQ. The CDR3 extends over 18 amino acids. The CDR3 protein is CASSSKTIAGTRTYEQYF. The CDR3 DNA reads TGTGCCAGCAGCTCCAAAACGATAGCGGGAACCCGGACCTACGAGCAGTACTTC.

V gene TRBV4-3 combines with J gene TRBJ1-6; D not certain. CDR3 length equals 15 residues. V lost 0 bases to trimming and J lost 9 bases, with 12 bases between them. Germline CDR1 reads LGHNA; CDR2 reads YSLEER. CDR3 nucleotide sequence: TGCGCCAGCAGCCAAGATACGGGAGGGAGTTCACCCCTCCACTTT. This translates into CASSQDTGGSSPLHF.

The sample holds one count of this clonotype. V usage is TRBV7-9 and J usage is TRBJ2-1, with D hard to call. The CDR3 extends over 11 amino acids. The V and J ends lost 8 bases and 6 bases respectively, with 8 bases between them. Germline CDR1 and CDR2: SEHNR and FQNEAQ (reference sequence). CDR3 region: CASGPTNEQFF. CDR3 sequence (DNA): TGTGCCAGCGGCCCGACCAATGAGCAGTTCTTC.

This clonotype was detected a few times. The rearrangement links TRBV20-1 to TRBJ2-1; D gene unclear. The CDR3 loop spans 13 amino acids. The germline CDR1 and CDR2 sequences are DFQATT and SNEGSKA (reference sequence). V gave up 3 bases and J gave up 6 bases, with 12 bases separating them. In DNA, the CDR3 is TGCAGTGCTAGCCCACGGACCGGCAATGAGCAGTTCTTC. This encodes CSASPRTGNEQFF.

This clonotype was picked up many times. The V call is TRBV7-8, the J call TRBJ2-7; D may be TRBD2 (5 bases). This CDR3 comprises 17 residues. V was trimmed by 0 bases and J by 0 bases, leaving 15 bases between them. Per germline, CDR1 SGHVS and CDR2 FQNEAQ. The CDR3 region is CASSLAPGKGVSYEQYF. The CDR3, as DNA: TGTGCCAGCAGCTTAGCCCCCGGGAAGGGAGTCTCCTACGAGCAGTACTTC.

This clonotype turned up a few times. J is TRBJ2-1 and V is TRBV7-2, with 11 bases fitting TRBD1. This CDR3 has 15 amino acids. Germline CDR1 SGHTA, CDR2 FQGNSA. Trimming took 5 bases from V and 9 from J; bases not matched to a gene: 9. The DNA of the CDR3 is TGTGCCAGCAGCCCTCTGGACAGGGGGCGGAGTGAGCAGTTCTTC. Its translation is CASSPLDRGRSEQFF.

This clonotype was picked up a small number of times. The genes are TRBV4-3 and TRBJ1-1; D not resolved. V dropped 0 bases and J dropped 2 bases, with 13 bases sitting between them. The germline CDR1 and CDR2 sequences are LGHNA and YSLEER. This CDR3 is 16 amino acids long. DNA for the CDR3: TGCGCCAGCAGCCAAGATGGGGAGGTCGGAAACACTGAAGCTTTCTTT. Translated: CASSQDGEVGNTEAFF.

This chain joins TRBV12-3 or TRBV12-4 and TRBJ1-3, with D hard to call. This CDR3 is built from 13 residues. Trimming cost V 4 bases and J 1 base, with 5 bases left between them. The CDR3 DNA follows: TGTGCCAGCAGTTCTAGGTCTGGAAACACCATATATTTT. As protein: CASSSRSGNTIYF.

The CDR3 spells CASSWGRVNQPQHF. DNA for the CDR3: TGTGCCAGCAGTTGGGGCAGGGTGAATCAGCCCCAGCATTTT. This chain links TRBV6-2 or TRBV6-3 with TRBJ1-5; tentative D call: TRBD1 (5 bases). The CDR3 spans 14 residues. Germline assignment: CDR1 MNHEY and CDR2 SVGEGT. V lost 4 bases and J lost 4, with 11 bases in between.

This clonotype turned up a few times. The chain is built from TRBV9 and TRBJ2-1; 8 bases are a match to TRBD2. The CDR3 sequence is 14 residues long. Losses at the gene ends were 3 bases for V and 8 bases for J; bases not matched to a gene: 7. The germline V gene has CDR1 SGDLS and CDR2 YYNGEE. DNA for the CDR3: TGTGCCAGCAGCGATAGCGGGAAAGTGGATGAGCAGTTCTTC. The encoded protein is CASSDSGKVDEQFF.

The V and J genes are TRBV7-9 and TRBJ1-5; TRBD1 matches at 7 bases. V gave up 4 bases and J gave up 1 base; unmatched junction bases: 7. Germline V lookup: CDR1 SEHNR, CDR2 FQNEAQ (reference sequence). The CDR3 is made up of 16 amino acids. CDR3 nucleotides: TGTGCCAGCAGCTCACTAAGGGACAGAAGCAATCAGCCCCAGCATTTT. It translates to CASSSLRDRSNQPQHF.

This clonotype was counted only a few times. The chain recombines TRBV29-1 with TRBJ2-7; D possibly uses TRBD1 or TRBD2 (7 bases each). Trimming removed 1 base from V and 6 bases from J, with 16 bases in between. The V gene's germline CDR1 is SQVTM and CDR2 ANQGSEA. The CDR3 length is 14 residues. The CDR3 sequence: CSVEGQGKRGEQYF. The CDR3 nucleotides read TGCAGCGTTGAAGGACAGGGAAAGCGGGGCGAGCAGTACTTC.

The rearrangement uses TRBV7-9 and TRBJ2-1; TRBD2 aligns across 8 bases. The CDR3 spans 15 residues. The germline CDR1 and CDR2 sequences are SEHNR and FQNEAQ (reference sequence). V shed 2 bases, J shed 8 bases, and the junction held 8 bases outside the gene matches. The CDR3 nucleotides are TGTGCCAGCAGCTTACTCAGCGGGAGTGTCCATGAGCAGTTCTTC. It encodes CASSLLSGSVHEQFF.

This clonotype was observed a handful of times. The J gene is TRBJ2-5, the V gene TRBV7-6; D is possibly TRBD1 or TRBD2 (5 bases each). The germline V gene has CDR1 SGHVS and CDR2 FNYEAQ. CDR3 length: 12 residues. V shed 10 bases and J shed 3 bases, with 12 bases lying between them. The CDR3 here is CAITGPEETQYF. In DNA form, the CDR3 reads TGTGCCATTACGGGGCCAGAAGAGACCCAGTACTTC.